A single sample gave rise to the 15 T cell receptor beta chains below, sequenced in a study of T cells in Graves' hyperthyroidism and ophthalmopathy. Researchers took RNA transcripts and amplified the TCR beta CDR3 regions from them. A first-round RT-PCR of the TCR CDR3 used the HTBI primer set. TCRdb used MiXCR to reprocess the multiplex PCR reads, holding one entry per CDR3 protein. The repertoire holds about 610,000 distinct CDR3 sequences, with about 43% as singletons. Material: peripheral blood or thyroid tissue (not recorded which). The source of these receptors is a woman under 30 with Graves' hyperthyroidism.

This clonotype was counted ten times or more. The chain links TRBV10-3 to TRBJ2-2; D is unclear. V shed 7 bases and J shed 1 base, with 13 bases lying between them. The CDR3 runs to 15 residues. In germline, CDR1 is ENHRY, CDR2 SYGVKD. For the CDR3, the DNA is TGTGCCATCAACGGTAGCCCCATGAACACCGGGGAGCTGTTTTTT. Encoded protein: CAINGSPMNTGELFF.

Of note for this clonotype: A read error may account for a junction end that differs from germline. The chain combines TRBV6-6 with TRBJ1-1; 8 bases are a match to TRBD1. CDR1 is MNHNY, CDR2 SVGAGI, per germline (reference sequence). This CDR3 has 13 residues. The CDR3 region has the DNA TGTGCCAGCAGTTACCTGACAGGGGATGAAGCCTTCTTT. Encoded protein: CASSYLTGDEAFF.

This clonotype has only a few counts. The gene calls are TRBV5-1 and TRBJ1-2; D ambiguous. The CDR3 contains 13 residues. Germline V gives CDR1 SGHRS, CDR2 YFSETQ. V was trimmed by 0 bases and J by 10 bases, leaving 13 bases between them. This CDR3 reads CASSLGDGRAYTF. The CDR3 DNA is TGCGCCAGCAGCTTGGGTGACGGGAGAGCCTACACCTTC.

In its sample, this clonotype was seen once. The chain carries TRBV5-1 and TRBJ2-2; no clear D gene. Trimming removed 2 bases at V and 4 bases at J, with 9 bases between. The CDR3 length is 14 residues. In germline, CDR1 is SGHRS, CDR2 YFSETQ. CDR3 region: CASSFRAITGELFF. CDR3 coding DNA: TGCGCCAGCAGCTTTCGGGCAATCACCGGGGAGCTGTTTTTT.

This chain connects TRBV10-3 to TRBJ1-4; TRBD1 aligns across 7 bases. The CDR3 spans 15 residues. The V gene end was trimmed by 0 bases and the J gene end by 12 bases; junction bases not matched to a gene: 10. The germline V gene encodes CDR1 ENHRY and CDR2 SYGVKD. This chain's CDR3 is CAISESTGDTRQLFF. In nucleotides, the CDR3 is TGTGCCATCAGTGAGTCTACAGGGGACACTAGGCAACTGTTTTTT.

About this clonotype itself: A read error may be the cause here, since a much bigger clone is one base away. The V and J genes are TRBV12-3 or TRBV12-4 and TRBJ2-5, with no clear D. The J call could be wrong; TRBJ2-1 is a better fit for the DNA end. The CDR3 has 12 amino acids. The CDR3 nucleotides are TGTGCCAGCAGTTCGACGGTGGAGACCCAGTTCTTC. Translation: CASSSTVETQFF.

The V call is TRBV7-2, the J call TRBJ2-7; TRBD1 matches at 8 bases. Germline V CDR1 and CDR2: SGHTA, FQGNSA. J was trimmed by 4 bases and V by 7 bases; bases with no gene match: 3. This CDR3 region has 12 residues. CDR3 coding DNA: TGTGCCAGCATCCGGGACAGGTACGAGCAGTACTTC. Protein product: CASIRDRYEQYF.

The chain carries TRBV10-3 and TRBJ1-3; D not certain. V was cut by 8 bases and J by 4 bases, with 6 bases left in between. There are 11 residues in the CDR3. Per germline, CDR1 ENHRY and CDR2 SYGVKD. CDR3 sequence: CAIDEGNTIYF. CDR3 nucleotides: TGTGCCATCGATGAAGGAAACACCATATATTTT.

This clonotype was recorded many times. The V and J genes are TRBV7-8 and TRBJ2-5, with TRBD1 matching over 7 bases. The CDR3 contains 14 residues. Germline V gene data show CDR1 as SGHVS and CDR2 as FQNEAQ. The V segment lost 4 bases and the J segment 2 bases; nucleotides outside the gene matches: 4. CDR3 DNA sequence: TGTGCCAGCAGCTCGCGCAGGGGGCAAGAGACCCAGTACTTC. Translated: CASSSRRGQETQYF.

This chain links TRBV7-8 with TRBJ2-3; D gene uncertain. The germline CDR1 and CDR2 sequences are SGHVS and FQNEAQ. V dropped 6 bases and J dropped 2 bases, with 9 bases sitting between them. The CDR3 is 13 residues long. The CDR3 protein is CASRVLFTDTQYF. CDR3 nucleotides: TGTGCCAGCAGGGTCCTGTTCACAGATACGCAGTATTTT.

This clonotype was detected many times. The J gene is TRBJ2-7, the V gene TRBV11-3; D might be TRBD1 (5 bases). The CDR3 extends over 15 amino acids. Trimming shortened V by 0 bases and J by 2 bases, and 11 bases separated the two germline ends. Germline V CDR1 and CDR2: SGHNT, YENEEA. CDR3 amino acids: CASSLDVGPTYEQYF. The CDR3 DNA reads TGTGCCAGCAGCTTAGATGTGGGGCCGACCTACGAGCAGTACTTC.

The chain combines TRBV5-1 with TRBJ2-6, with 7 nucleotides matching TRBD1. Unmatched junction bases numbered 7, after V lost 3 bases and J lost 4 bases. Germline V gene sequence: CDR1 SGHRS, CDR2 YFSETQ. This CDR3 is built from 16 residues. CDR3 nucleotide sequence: TGCGCCAGCAGCTATCCGACAGGGCCGGGGGCCAACGTCCTGACTTTC. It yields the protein CASSYPTGPGANVLTF.

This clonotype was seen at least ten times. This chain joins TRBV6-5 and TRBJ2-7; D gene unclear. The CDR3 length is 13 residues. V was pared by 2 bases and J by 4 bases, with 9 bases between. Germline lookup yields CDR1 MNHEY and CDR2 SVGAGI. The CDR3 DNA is TGTGCCAGCAGTTACAGGGAACGGTACGAGCAGTACTTC. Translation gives CASSYRERYEQYF.

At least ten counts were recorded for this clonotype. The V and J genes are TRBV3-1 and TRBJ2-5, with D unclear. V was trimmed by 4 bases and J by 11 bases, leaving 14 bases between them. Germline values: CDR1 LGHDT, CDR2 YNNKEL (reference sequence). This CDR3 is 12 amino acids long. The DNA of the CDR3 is TGTGCCAGCAGCCCCAGAAGGGAAGCGCAGTACTTC. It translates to CASSPRREAQYF.

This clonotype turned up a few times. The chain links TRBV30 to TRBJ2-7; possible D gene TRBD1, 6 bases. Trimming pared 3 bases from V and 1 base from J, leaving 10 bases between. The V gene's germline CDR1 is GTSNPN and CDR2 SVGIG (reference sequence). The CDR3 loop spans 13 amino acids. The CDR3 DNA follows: TGTGCCTGGAGCGACGGGACATCCTACGAGCAGTACTTC. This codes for CAWSDGTSYEQYF.